Below, 16 T cell receptor beta chains from the same sample are listed, as sequenced in a study of shared clonotypes between healthy human individuals (dated by TCRdb to 2018 to 2021). Library preparation was by the immunoSEQ multiplex PCR assay. TCRdb mirrors the immuneACCESS table, restricted to in-frame sequences. Some clones are absent from its copies; in checked studies, under half trace to an unresolved V gene, and the reason for the others is unknown. The sample yields some 530,000 clones; about 72% were counted once. The top ten clonotypes cover about 12% of the sample. Specimen: PBMCs. The receptors were gathered from a woman in her forties in good health. Some clones in this sample may be carry-over from other donors' samples.

The chain uses TRBV27 and TRBJ2-1; 8 positions agree with TRBD2. Germline CDR1 and CDR2: MNHEY and SMNVEV (reference sequence). The junction had 6 bases not matched to a gene; V was cut back by 2 bases and J by 6 bases. The CDR3 sequence is 15 residues long. CDR3 coding DNA: TGTGCCAGCAGTTTAGTTGCGGGAGGTGCCAATGAGCAGTTCTTC. It yields the protein CASSLVAGGANEQFF.

This clone has more than one count but fewer than ten. V and J are TRBV6-6 and TRBJ1-1, with 7 nucleotides matching TRBD1. CDR1 and CDR2 from the germline V gene are MNHNY and SVGAGI (reference sequence). V lost 7 bases and J lost 2; bases outside the gene matches: 7. This CDR3 is 14 amino acids long. CDR3 bases: TGTGCCAGCAATAAAGGACAGGACAACACTGAAGCTTTCTTT. This sequence encodes CASNKGQDNTEAFF.

The CDR3 protein is CASSEAEAPGLAEVNTQYF. Written as DNA, the CDR3 is TGTGCCAGCAGTGAAGCGGAAGCACCGGGACTAGCGGAAGTGAATACGCAGTATTTT. The genes are TRBV6-1 and TRBJ2-3; 11 bases align to TRBD2. The V segment lost 0 bases and the J segment 7 bases; nucleotides outside the gene matches: 15. Looked up from germline, CDR1 is MNHNS and CDR2 is SASEGT. This CDR3 is 19 amino acids long.

This clone was picked up many times. V usage is TRBV30 and J usage is TRBJ1-2, with D possibly TRBD1 on 6 matching bases. V lost 2 bases and J lost 0, with 13 bases in between. The CDR3 is 15 amino acids. The germline V gene encodes CDR1 GTSNPN and CDR2 SVGIG (reference sequence). CDR3 coding DNA: TGTGCCTGGAGTTTTTTGGGGGGCGCTAACTATGGCTACACCTTC. This encodes CAWSFLGGANYGYTF. The full variable domain, its missing parts supplied by reference TRBV30 and TRBJ1-2, is SQTIHQWPATLVQPVGSPLSLECTVEGTSNPNLYWYRQAAGRGLQLLFYSVGIGQISSEVPQNLSASRPQDRQFILSSKKLLLSDSGFYLCAWSFLGGANYGYTFGSGTRLTVV.

The chain is built from TRBV29-1 and TRBJ1-1; 8 bases are shared with TRBD1. This CDR3 comprises 15 residues. V was clipped by 0 bases and J by 6 bases; unmatched bases: 9. Germline V gene sequence: CDR1 SQVTM, CDR2 ANQGSEA. CDR3 residues: CSVEDPGRGPPEAFF. The DNA of the CDR3 is TGCAGCGTTGAAGATCCCGGCAGGGGGCCACCTGAAGCTTTCTTT.

V gene TRBV29-1 combines with J gene TRBJ2-5; D remains unclear. The CDR3 is 10 residues long. The ends were cut back, 5 bases at V and 5 bases at J, with 6 bases in the middle. From germline, CDR1 is SQVTM and CDR2 ANQGSEA. In nucleotides, the CDR3 is TGCAGCGTTCAGGTGGAGACCCAGTACTTC. As protein: CSVQVETQYF. The full variable domain, its missing parts supplied by reference TRBV29-1 and TRBJ2-5, is SAVISQKPSRDICQRGTSLTIQCQVDSQVTMMFWYRQQPGQSLTLIATANQGSEATYESGFVIDKFPISRPNLTFSTLTVSNMSPEDSSIYLCSVQVETQYFGPGTRLLVL.

The rearrangement joins TRBV21-1 to TRBJ1-4; TRBD1 is the table's D call and was not checked against the DNA. TRBV21-1 is assigned pseudogene status. The CDR3 covers 13 residues. In nucleotides, the CDR3 is TGTGCCAGCCGGGGACAGGGCGTTGAAAAACTGTTTTTT. It yields the protein CASRGQGVEKLFF.

In this sample, this clone turned up a few times. V usage is TRBV6-1 and J usage is TRBJ2-4; maybe TRBD2 (5 bases). V was shortened by 2 bases and J by 5 bases, with 13 bases between the two germline ends. CDR1 MNHNS and CDR2 SASEGT come from the germline V gene. The CDR3 has 15 amino acids. CDR3 amino acids: CASSEIGARENIQYF. CDR3 nucleotides: TGTGCCAGCAGTGAAATAGGAGCGAGGGAAAACATTCAGTACTTC.

This clone appeared many times. V is TRBV11-2 and J is TRBJ1-2, with D uncertain. This CDR3 spans 15 amino acids. Between the trimmed V and J ends, which lost 5 bases and 8 bases, there was a span of 21 bases. Germline CDR1 and CDR2: SGHAT and FQNNGV. The CDR3 DNA follows: TGTGCCAGCAGCGCAACTTCGGAGGGTATAGGGGGCTACACCTTC. Residues: CASSATSEGIGGYTF. Looking up the rest from reference TRBV11-2 and TRBJ1-2 gives the full variable domain: EAGVAQSPRYKIIEKRQSVAFWCNPISGHATLYWYQQILGQGPKLLIQFQNNGVVDDSQLPKDRFSAERLKGVDSTLKIQPAKLEDSAVYLCASSATSEGIGGYTFGSGTRLTVV.

The gene calls are TRBV2 and TRBJ2-2; tentatively, D is TRBD2 (5 bases). CDR1 and CDR2 from the germline V gene are SNHLY and FYNNEI. This CDR3 is built from 15 residues. V lost 5 bases, J lost 3 bases, and 13 bases lay in between. The CDR3 is CASSTPGSDTGELFF. The CDR3 DNA is TGTGCCAGCAGTACCCCGGGATCGGACACCGGGGAGCTGTTTTTT.

The chain carries TRBV21-1 and TRBJ2-7. TRBV21-1 is recorded as a pseudogene. The CDR3 is 16 amino acids. The CDR3 region has the DNA TGTGCCAGCAGCAAAGCGCTTTATGCCCCCTCCTACGAGCAGTACTTC. Its protein product is CASSKALYAPSYEQYF.

This chain connects TRBV30 to TRBJ2-5, with 7 bases identical to TRBD2. TRBJ2-7 explains the end of the DNA better; the J call may be wrong. The germline gives CDR1 GTSNPN, CDR2 SVGIG (reference sequence). The CDR3 is 14 residues long. For the CDR3, the DNA is TGTGCCTGGAGTGTACCCGGGGGAGGGTACGAGCAGTACTTC. Protein: CAWSVPGGGYEQYF.

The chain carries TRBV11-1 and TRBJ2-2, with TRBD2 identical over 15 bases. V lost 4 bases to trimming and J lost 5 bases; unmatched junction nucleotides: 11. CDR1 SGHAT and CDR2 FQDESV come from the germline V gene (reference sequence). This CDR3 comprises 19 residues. CDR3 residues: CASSSGRTSGRARTGELFF. Written as DNA, the CDR3 is TGTGCCAGCAGCTCCGGGCGGACTAGCGGGAGGGCCCGGACCGGGGAGCTGTTTTTT.

The rearrangement links TRBV30 to TRBJ1-2, with D perhaps TRBD1 (5 bases). V was cut by 3 bases and J by 4 bases, with 12 bases left in between. CDR1 and CDR2 (germline): GTSNPN, SVGIG (reference sequence). There are 13 residues in the CDR3. The CDR3 reads CAWSPGDLYGYTF. As DNA, the CDR3 is TGTGCCTGGAGCCCCGGGGACCTCTATGGCTACACCTTC.

Comment on this clone: One junction end disagrees with the germline gene, perhaps due to a read error. J is TRBJ2-2 and V is TRBV7-7, with TRBD2 as a possible D gene (5 bases). The length of the CDR3 is 14 residues. Germline V CDR1 and CDR2: SSHAT, FNYEAQ (reference sequence). In DNA form, the CDR3 reads TGTGCTAGCAGCCCCGACTACAACACCGGGGAGCTGTTTTTT. Translated, it gives CASSPDYNTGELFF.

To note about this clone: With a much larger clone just one base away, this may be a read error. Other DNA sequences in this specimen translate into the identical CDR3. The chain employs TRBV7-3 and TRBJ2-7, with D unresolved. The CDR3 loop spans 8 amino acids. The germline V gene has CDR1 SGHTA and CDR2 FQGTGA. Trimming pared 5 bases from V and 10 bases from J, leaving 3 bases between. For the CDR3, the DNA is TGTGCCAGCAGCGAACAGTACTTC. Translated: CASSEQYF.